The 28 T cell receptor beta chains presented below share a single source sample, sequenced in a study of blood T cell repertoires in COVID-19 (dated by TCRdb to 2019 to 2021). The library was prepared using the immunoSEQ multiplex PCR assay. TCRdb provides this immuneACCESS table in a form limited to in-frame rearrangements. Some clones are lacking; in checked studies, under half of them reflect an unresolved V gene, and why the rest are absent is not known. Across this sample there are under 250,000 clones, with approximately 83% seen only once. The ten largest clones represent more than 4.5% of the sample. Material: PBMCs or T cells enriched from blood (not recorded which). Source of these receptors: a woman in her fifties or sixties who had been exposed to COVID-19.

The chain has TRBV5-1 and TRBJ1-3, with D unclear. The CDR3 loop spans 13 amino acids. The V gene's germline CDR1 is SGHRS and CDR2 YFSETQ. V was pared by 2 bases and J by 3 bases, with 6 bases between. In DNA, the CDR3 is TGCGCCAGCAGCTTTCAGATTGGAAACACCATATATTTT. Residues: CASSFQIGNTIYF.

The J gene is TRBJ1-5, the V gene TRBV7-8, with D tentatively TRBD1 (5 bases). CDR1 and CDR2 (germline): SGHVS, FQNEAQ. V was shortened by 3 bases and J by 4 bases, with 13 bases between the two germline ends. CDR3 length: 15 amino acids. CDR3 residues: CASSFGDSFNQPQHF. CDR3 nucleotide sequence: TGTGCCAGCAGCTTCGGAGACAGTTTTAATCAGCCCCAGCATTTT.

The V and J genes are TRBV3-1 (or the pseudogene TRBV3-2) and TRBJ2-2; possibly TRBD1 for D (5 bases). Germline CDR1 and CDR2: LGHDT and YNNKEL (reference sequence). Trimming removed 0 bases at V and 4 bases at J, with 6 bases between. The length of the CDR3 is 14 residues. In nucleotides, the CDR3 is TGTGCCAGCAGCCAAGAGGGGCGCACCGGGGAGCTGTTTTTT. Protein sequence: CASSQEGRTGELFF.

This chain joins TRBV5-1 and TRBJ2-5; 8 bases align to TRBD2. Germline trimming cut 0 bases from V and 4 bases from J; bases unmatched to any gene: 11. CDR3 length equals 17 residues. Germline CDR1 reads SGHRS; CDR2 reads YFSETQ. The CDR3 sequence is CASSLAGASGGRETQYF. CDR3 DNA sequence: TGCGCCAGCAGCTTGGCCGGAGCCAGCGGGGGCAGAGAGACCCAGTACTTC.

CDR3 protein: CASSHLDRELFF. The CDR3 bases are TGTGCCAGCAGCCACCTGGACAGGGAACTGTTTTTT. The chain combines TRBV3-1 (or the pseudogene TRBV3-2) with TRBJ1-4, with 8 bases lining up with TRBD1. This CDR3 has 12 residues. Losses at the gene ends were 3 bases for V and 12 bases for J; bases not matched to a gene: 3. In germline, CDR1 is LGHDT, CDR2 YNNKEL (reference sequence).

This clone was detected only a few times. The CDR3 protein is CASSPRQGKIDYGYTF. DNA for the CDR3: TGTGCCAGCAGCCCCCGACAGGGTAAAATTGACTATGGCTACACCTTC. The chain uses TRBV7-6 and TRBJ1-2; 7 bases are shared with TRBD1. The CDR3 spans 16 residues. V was clipped by 5 bases and J by 3 bases; unmatched bases: 12. Germline-derived CDR1 and CDR2 are SGHVS and FNYEAQ.

V gene TRBV14 combines with J gene TRBJ2-3, with D possibly matching TRBD1 (5 bases). Germline CDR1 reads SGHDN; CDR2 reads FVKESK. Trimming shortened V by 1 base and J by 4 bases, and 15 bases separated the two germline ends. This CDR3 comprises 16 residues. The CDR3 sequence is CASSQGAGWHADTQYF. The CDR3 DNA sequence: TGTGCCAGCAGCCAAGGGGCAGGGTGGCATGCAGATACGCAGTATTTT.

This clone was counted between two and nine times. V usage is TRBV29-1 and J usage is TRBJ2-7; maybe TRBD2 (6 bases). The CDR3 covers 15 residues. In germline, CDR1 is SQVTM, CDR2 ANQGSEA. Trimming took 4 bases from V and 1 from J, leaving 17 bases between them. DNA for the CDR3: TGCAGCGTTGGAGACAAGCGGGTTGCTTCCTACGAGCAGTACTTC. As protein: CSVGDKRVASYEQYF.

The rearrangement uses TRBV9 and TRBJ1-1, with 7 bases lining up with TRBD1. The CDR3 consists of 14 residues. The J segment lost 10 bases and the V segment lost 4 bases, leaving 13 bases of the junction unmatched. Germline lookup yields CDR1 SGDLS and CDR2 YYNGEE. The CDR3 DNA reads as TGTGCCAGCAGCCCACGGACAGGCTTTGATGTAGCTTTCTTT. Translated: CASSPRTGFDVAFF.

The chain carries TRBV18 and TRBJ2-1; TRBD1 might be the D (6 bases). This CDR3 spans 12 amino acids. Deletions cut 5 bases from V and 7 bases from J, with 9 bases between. Germline loops: CDR1 KGHSH, CDR2 LQKENI. This CDR3 reads CASSGGGNEQFF. CDR3 nucleotide sequence: TGTGCCAGCTCAGGGGGCGGGAATGAGCAGTTCTTC. The full variable domain, in which reference TRBV18 and TRBJ2-1 provide the parts outside the CDR3, is NAGVMQNPRHLVRRRGQEARLRCSPMKGHSHVYWYRQLPEEGLKFMVYLQKENIIDESGMPKERFSAEFPKEGPSILRIQQVVRGDSAAYFCASSGGGNEQFFGPGTRLTVL.

This chain links TRBV5-6 with TRBJ2-3; D is undetermined. There are 17 residues in the CDR3. Germline V gene data show CDR1 as SGHDT and CDR2 as YYEEEE. V was clipped by 0 bases and J by 4 bases, with 18 bases between them. This CDR3 reads CASSLAGFGFVADTQYF. For the CDR3, the DNA is TGTGCCAGCAGCTTGGCCGGGTTCGGGTTTGTAGCAGATACGCAGTATTTT.

Concerning this clone: The same CDR3 is also encoded by other DNA sequences in this sample. This chain links TRBV11-3 with TRBJ1-3, with D unresolved. Trimming stripped 5 bases from V and 2 bases from J, with 7 bases between. Germline CDR1 reads SGHNT; CDR2 reads YENEEA. The CDR3 is 13 amino acids. Written as DNA, the CDR3 is TGTGCCAGCAGCCTCAGGCCTGGAAACACCATATATTTT. It translates to CASSLRPGNTIYF.

The CDR3 sequence: CASSLAGFGYGYTF. The CDR3 coding sequence is TGTGCCAGCAGTTTAGCAGGGTTCGGCTATGGCTACACCTTC. The V call is TRBV28, the J call TRBJ1-2; possibly TRBD1 for D (5 bases). Germline loops: CDR1 MDHEN, CDR2 SYDVKM. This CDR3 has 14 residues. V lost 2 bases and J lost 4, with 11 bases in between.

The table lists this clone with a count of one. This chain links TRBV11-2 with TRBJ1-2; TRBD1 might be the D (5 bases). The germline V and J ends were trimmed by 1 base and 4 bases, with 7 bases remaining between them. Germline CDR1 is SGHAT and CDR2 is FQNNGV. CDR3 length: 13 amino acids. CDR3 DNA: TGTGCCAGCAGCTTAGGGGGCCTCTATGGCTACACCTTC. The encoded protein is CASSLGGLYGYTF.

The J gene is TRBJ1-1, the V gene TRBV27; maybe TRBD1 (6 bases). This CDR3 comprises 14 residues. CDR1 is MNHEY, CDR2 SMNVEV, per germline (reference sequence). Deletions cut 4 bases from V and 4 bases from J, with 13 bases between. CDR3 nucleotides: TGTGCCAGCAGTTGGAACAGGGCCACCACTGAAGCTTTCTTT. Translation gives CASSWNRATTEAFF.

J is TRBJ2-5 and V is TRBV14; D is possibly TRBD1 (6 bases). Trimming pared 5 bases from V and 7 bases from J, leaving 17 bases between. This CDR3 has 14 amino acids. From germline, CDR1 is SGHDN and CDR2 FVKESK. The DNA for the CDR3 is TGTGCCAGCAGCGCAACAGGGTCAGGATGGACCCAGTACTTC. Translated, it gives CASSATGSGWTQYF.

On this clone itself: In the same sample, other DNA sequences code for this CDR3. The genes are TRBV5-4 and TRBJ1-1; no firm D call. The CDR3 is made up of 14 amino acids. Germline loops: CDR1 SGHNT, CDR2 YYREEE (reference sequence). V was trimmed by 0 bases and J by 2 bases, leaving 8 bases between them. As DNA, the CDR3 is TGTGCCAGCAGCTTGGAACAGAGAAACACTGAAGCTTTCTTT. It is translated as CASSLEQRNTEAFF.

V usage is TRBV11-2 and J usage is TRBJ2-4; D is perhaps TRBD1 (5 bases). With 4 bases removed from V and 0 bases from J, the gap between germline ends came to 10 bases. The CDR3 runs 15 residues. Germline CDR1 is SGHAT and CDR2 is FQNNGV. CDR3 DNA: TGTGCCAGCAGCTCGCTCAGGGTAGCCAAAAACATTCAGTACTTC. It yields the protein CASSSLRVAKNIQYF.

This chain uses TRBV3-1 (or the pseudogene TRBV3-2) with TRBJ1-2; D gene ambiguous. This CDR3 is built from 14 residues. Germline V gives CDR1 LGHDT, CDR2 YNNKEL (reference sequence). Trimming shortened V by 1 base and J by 6 bases, and 12 bases separated the two germline ends. The CDR3 here is CASSQGSGRNGYTF. Written as DNA, the CDR3 is TGTGCCAGCAGCCAAGGTTCAGGAAGGAATGGCTACACCTTC.

This rearrangement joins TRBV16 to TRBJ1-1, with D hard to call. Germline V lookup: CDR1 KGHSY, CDR2 FQNENV. This CDR3 comprises 15 residues. V lost 0 bases and J lost 0, with 8 bases in between. The CDR3 coding sequence is TGTGCCAGCAGCCAATCTTCTCGGGTGAACACTGAAGCTTTCTTT. Translated: CASSQSSRVNTEAFF. Complete variable domain (other parts from reference TRBV16 and TRBJ1-1): GEEVAQTPKHLVRGEGQKAKLYCAPIKGHSYVFWYQQVLKNEFKFLISFQNENVFDETGMPKERFSAKCLPNSPCSLEIQATKLEDSAVYFCASSQSSRVNTEAFFGQGTRLTVV.

The V call is TRBV19, the J call TRBJ1-6; perhaps TRBD1 as D (6 bases). Germline V CDR1 and CDR2: LNHDA, SQIVND (reference sequence). V lost 5 bases, J lost 5 bases, and 16 bases lay in between. The CDR3 totals 16 residues. The CDR3 DNA sequence: TGTGCCAGTAGTTACTACCGGGACACTCATAATTCACCCCTCCACTTT. As protein: CASSYYRDTHNSPLHF.

This chain uses TRBV7-6 with TRBJ1-3, with 7 bases matching TRBD1. This CDR3 is 17 amino acids long. Trimming took 4 bases from V and 4 from J; bases not matched to a gene: 13. Germline CDR1 and CDR2: SGHVS and FNYEAQ. CDR3 in amino acids: CASSSLVRQGGGNTIYF. CDR3 nucleotide sequence: TGTGCCAGCAGCTCTCTCGTTAGACAGGGAGGAGGAAACACCATATATTTT.

This clone was detected a few times. The chain recombines TRBV7-9 with TRBJ1-1; 7 bases fit TRBD1. Germline lookup yields CDR1 SEHNR and CDR2 FQNEAQ (reference sequence). The junction had 5 bases not matched to a gene; V was cut back by 3 bases and J by 4 bases. This CDR3 is built from 14 residues. For the CDR3, the DNA is TGTGCCAGCAGCTTCCCGGGACAGTTCACTGAAGCTTTCTTT. Its translation is CASSFPGQFTEAFF.

The chain combines TRBV2 with TRBJ2-2; no firm D call. The CDR3 totals 11 residues. Trimming left V 8 bases short and J 6 bases short, with 7 bases between. Germline lookup yields CDR1 SNHLY and CDR2 FYNNEI. For the CDR3, the DNA is TGTGCCAGCGGTACACCCGGGGAGCTGTTTTTT. Protein: CASGTPGELFF.

This clone was detected once. V gene TRBV10-1 combines with J gene TRBJ1-2; the D is unclear. Trimming shortened V by 3 bases and J by 4 bases, and 21 bases separated the two germline ends. CDR1 and CDR2 (germline): WNHNN, SYGVQD (reference sequence). The CDR3 is 17 amino acids. This CDR3 reads CASSEIGGQRGPYGYTF. CDR3 in DNA: TGCGCCAGCAGTGAAATTGGAGGGCAGCGAGGACCCTATGGCTACACCTTC.

The rearrangement joins TRBV30 to TRBJ2-1, with 9 nucleotides matching TRBD2. Germline CDR1 and CDR2: GTSNPN and SVGIG (reference sequence). The V gene end was trimmed by 4 bases and the J gene end by 5 bases; junction bases not matched to a gene: 3. CDR3 length: 13 residues. The DNA for the CDR3 is TGTGCCTGGAAGCGGGGGGCAAACAATGAGCAGTTCTTC. Encoded protein: CAWKRGANNEQFF. Full variable domain (outside the CDR3, taken from reference TRBV30 and TRBJ2-1): SQTIHQWPATLVQPVGSPLSLECTVEGTSNPNLYWYRQAAGRGLQLLFYSVGIGQISSEVPQNLSASRPQDRQFILSSKKLLLSDSGFYLCAWKRGANNEQFFGPGTRLTVL.

In this sample, this clone turned up once. CDR3 DNA sequence: TGTGCCAGCAGCGATAGACAGGGGTTGGGTGGCTACACCTTC. Amino acids: CASSDRQGLGGYTF. The genes are TRBV11-2 and TRBJ1-2; 8 bases line up with TRBD1. The trim removed 5 bases at V and 7 bases at J, leaving 9 bases unmatched. Germline V gene lookup returns CDR1 SGHAT and CDR2 FQNNGV. This CDR3 has 14 residues.

The CDR3 protein is CASSPRWGDTDYTF. CDR3 sequence (DNA): TGTGCCAGTAGTCCAAGGTGGGGGGATACCGACTACACCTTC. The rearrangement links TRBV19 to TRBJ1-2; a possible D gene is TRBD1 (5 bases). Trimming removed 5 bases from V and 10 bases from J, with 20 bases in between. Per the germline V gene, CDR1 is LNHDA and CDR2 is SQIVND (reference sequence). The CDR3 spans 14 residues.